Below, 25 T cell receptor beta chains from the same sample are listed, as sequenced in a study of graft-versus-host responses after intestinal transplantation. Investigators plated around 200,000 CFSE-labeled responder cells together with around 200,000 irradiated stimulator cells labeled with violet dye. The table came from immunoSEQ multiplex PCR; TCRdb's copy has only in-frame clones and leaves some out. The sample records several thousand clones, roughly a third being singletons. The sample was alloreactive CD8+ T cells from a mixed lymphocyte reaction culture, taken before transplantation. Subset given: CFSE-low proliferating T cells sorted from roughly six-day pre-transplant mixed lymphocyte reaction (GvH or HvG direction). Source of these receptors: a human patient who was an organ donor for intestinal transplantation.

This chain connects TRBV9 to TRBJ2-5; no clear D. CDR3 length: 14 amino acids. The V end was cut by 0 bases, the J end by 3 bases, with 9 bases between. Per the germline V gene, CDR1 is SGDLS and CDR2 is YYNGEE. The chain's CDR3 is CASSVDGGKETQYF. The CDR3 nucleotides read TGTGCCAGCAGCGTAGATGGCGGTAAAGAGACCCAGTACTTC.

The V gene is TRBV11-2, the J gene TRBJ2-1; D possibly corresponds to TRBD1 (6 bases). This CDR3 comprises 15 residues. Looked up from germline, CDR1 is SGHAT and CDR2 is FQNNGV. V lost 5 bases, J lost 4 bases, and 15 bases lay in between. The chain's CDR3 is CASSPQGTLYNEQFF. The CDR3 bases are TGTGCCAGCAGCCCCCAGGGGACCTTATACAATGAGCAGTTCTTC.

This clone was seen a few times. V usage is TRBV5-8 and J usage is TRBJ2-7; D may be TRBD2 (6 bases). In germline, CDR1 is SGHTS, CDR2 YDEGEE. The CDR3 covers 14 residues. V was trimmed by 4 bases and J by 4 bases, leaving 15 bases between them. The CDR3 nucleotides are TGTGCCAGCAGCCCCCCGGGACTTATATACGAGCAGTACTTC. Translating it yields CASSPPGLIYEQYF.

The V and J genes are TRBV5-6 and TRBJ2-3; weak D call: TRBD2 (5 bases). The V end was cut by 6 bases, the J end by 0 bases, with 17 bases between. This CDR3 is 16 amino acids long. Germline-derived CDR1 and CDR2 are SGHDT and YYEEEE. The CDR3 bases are TGTGCCAGCACCACGATATCGGGATCTAGCACAGATACGCAGTATTTT. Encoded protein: CASTTISGSSTDTQYF.

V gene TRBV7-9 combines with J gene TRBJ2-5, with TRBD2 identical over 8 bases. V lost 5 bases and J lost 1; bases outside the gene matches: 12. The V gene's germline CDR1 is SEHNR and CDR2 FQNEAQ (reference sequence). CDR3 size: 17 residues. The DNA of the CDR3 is TGTGCCAGCAGCCAAGCCCTCGGGGGACTAGTCCAAGAGACCCAGTACTTC. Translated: CASSQALGGLVQETQYF.

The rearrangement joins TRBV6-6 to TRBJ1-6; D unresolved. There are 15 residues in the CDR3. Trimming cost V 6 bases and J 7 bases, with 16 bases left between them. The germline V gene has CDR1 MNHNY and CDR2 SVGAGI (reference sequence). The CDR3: CASSPTGGANSPLHF. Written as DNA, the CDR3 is TGTGCCAGCAGCCCGACCGGAGGTGCGAATTCACCCCTCCACTTT.

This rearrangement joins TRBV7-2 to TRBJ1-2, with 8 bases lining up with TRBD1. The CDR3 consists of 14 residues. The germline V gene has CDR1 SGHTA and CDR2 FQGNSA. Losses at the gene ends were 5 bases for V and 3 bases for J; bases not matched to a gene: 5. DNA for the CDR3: TGTGCCAGCAGCCGGACAGGGATCGACTATGGCTACACCTTC. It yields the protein CASSRTGIDYGYTF.

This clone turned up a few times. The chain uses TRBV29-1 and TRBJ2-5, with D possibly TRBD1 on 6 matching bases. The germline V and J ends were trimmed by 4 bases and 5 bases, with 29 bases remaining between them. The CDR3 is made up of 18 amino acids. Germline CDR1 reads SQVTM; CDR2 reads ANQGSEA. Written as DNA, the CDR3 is TGCAGCGTTGTTGAGTACGTAGTCTACGGGACAAAGTATGAGACCCAGTACTTC. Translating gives CSVVEYVVYGTKYETQYF.

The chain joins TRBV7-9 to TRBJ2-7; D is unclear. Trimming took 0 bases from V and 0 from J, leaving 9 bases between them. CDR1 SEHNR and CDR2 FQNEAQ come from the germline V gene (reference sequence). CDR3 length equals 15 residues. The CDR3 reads CASSLAGASSYEQYF. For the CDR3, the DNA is TGTGCCAGCAGCTTAGCAGGAGCTTCCTCCTACGAGCAGTACTTC.

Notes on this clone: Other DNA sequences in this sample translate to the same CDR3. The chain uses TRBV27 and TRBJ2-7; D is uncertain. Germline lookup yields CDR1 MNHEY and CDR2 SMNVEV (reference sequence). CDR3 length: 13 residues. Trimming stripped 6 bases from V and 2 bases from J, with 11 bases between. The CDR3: CASRLETAYEQYF. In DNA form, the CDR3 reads TGTGCCAGCAGGCTAGAGACGGCCTACGAGCAGTACTTC.

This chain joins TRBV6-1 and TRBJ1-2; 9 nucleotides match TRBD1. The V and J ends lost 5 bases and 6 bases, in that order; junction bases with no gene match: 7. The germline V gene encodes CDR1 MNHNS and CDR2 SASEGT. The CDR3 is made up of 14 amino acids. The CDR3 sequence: CASSQTGGADGYTF. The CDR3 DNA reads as TGTGCCAGCAGTCAAACAGGGGGCGCGGATGGCTACACCTTC.

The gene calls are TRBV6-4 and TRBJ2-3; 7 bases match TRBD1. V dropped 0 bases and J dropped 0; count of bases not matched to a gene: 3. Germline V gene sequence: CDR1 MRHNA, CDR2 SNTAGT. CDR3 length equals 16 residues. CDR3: CASSDSAGGSTDTQYF. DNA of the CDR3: TGTGCCAGCAGTGACTCCGCAGGGGGTAGCACAGATACGCAGTATTTT.

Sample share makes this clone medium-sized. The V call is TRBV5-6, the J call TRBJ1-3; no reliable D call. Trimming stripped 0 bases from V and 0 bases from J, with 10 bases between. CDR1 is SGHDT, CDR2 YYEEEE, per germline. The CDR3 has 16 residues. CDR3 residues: CASSLAGSVSGNTIYF. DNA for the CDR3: TGTGCCAGCAGCTTGGCCGGCAGCGTCTCTGGAAACACCATATATTTT.

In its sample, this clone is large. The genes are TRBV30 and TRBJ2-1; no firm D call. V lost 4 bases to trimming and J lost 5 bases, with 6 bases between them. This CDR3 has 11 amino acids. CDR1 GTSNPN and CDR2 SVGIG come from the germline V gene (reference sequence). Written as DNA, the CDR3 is TGTGCCTGGAACAATAACAATGAGCAGTTCTTC. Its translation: CAWNNNNEQFF. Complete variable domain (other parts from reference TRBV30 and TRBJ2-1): SQTIHQWPATLVQPVGSPLSLECTVEGTSNPNLYWYRQAAGRGLQLLFYSVGIGQISSEVPQNLSASRPQDRQFILSSKKLLLSDSGFYLCAWNNNNEQFFGPGTRLTVL.

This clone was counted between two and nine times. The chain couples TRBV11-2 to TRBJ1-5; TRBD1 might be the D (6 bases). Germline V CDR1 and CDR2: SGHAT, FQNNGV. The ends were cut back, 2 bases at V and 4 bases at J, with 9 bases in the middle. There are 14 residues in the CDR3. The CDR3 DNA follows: TGTGCCAGCAGCTTATGGGGGCGGAATCAGCCCCAGCATTTT. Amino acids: CASSLWGRNQPQHF.

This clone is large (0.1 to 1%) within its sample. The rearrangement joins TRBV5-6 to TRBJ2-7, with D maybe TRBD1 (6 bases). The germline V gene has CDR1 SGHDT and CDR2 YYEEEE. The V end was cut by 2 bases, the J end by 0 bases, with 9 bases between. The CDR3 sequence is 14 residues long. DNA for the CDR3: TGTGCCAGCAGCTTCGGGACACCCTCCTACGAGCAGTACTTC. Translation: CASSFGTPSYEQYF.

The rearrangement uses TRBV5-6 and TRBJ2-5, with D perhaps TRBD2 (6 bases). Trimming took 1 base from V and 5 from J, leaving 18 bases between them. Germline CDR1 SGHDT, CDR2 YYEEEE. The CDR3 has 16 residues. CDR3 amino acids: CASSLLRRAWGETQYF. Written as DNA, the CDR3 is TGTGCCAGCAGCTTGCTCAGGAGGGCCTGGGGTGAGACCCAGTACTTC.

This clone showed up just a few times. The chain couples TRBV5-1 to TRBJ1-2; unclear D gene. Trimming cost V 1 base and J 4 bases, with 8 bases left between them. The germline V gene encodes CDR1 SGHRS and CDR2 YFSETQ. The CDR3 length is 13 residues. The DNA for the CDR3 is TGCGCCAGCAGCTTGTTTTTCCTCTATGGCTACACCTTC. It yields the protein CASSLFFLYGYTF.

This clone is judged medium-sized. The CDR3 sequence: CASRRQGGPYEQYF. CDR3 DNA: TGTGCCAGCAGGAGACAGGGGGGGCCCTACGAGCAGTACTTC. V usage is TRBV5-6 and J usage is TRBJ2-7; 9 positions match TRBD1. Germline V gene data show CDR1 as SGHDT and CDR2 as YYEEEE. The ends lost 5 bases at V and 2 bases at J; junction bases unmatched: 5. There are 14 residues in the CDR3.

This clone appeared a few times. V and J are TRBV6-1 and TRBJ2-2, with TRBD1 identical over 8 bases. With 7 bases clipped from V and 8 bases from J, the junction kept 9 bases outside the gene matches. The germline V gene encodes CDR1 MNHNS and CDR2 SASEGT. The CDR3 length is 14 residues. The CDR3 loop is CASTLTGEAGELFF. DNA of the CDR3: TGTGCCAGCACCTTGACAGGGGAGGCGGGGGAGCTGTTTTTT.

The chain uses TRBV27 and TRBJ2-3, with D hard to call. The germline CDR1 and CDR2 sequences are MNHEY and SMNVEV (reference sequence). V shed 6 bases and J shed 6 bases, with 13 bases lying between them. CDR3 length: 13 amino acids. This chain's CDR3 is CASRVGSGDTQYF. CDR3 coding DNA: TGTGCCAGCAGGGTGGGCTCTGGGGATACGCAGTATTTT.

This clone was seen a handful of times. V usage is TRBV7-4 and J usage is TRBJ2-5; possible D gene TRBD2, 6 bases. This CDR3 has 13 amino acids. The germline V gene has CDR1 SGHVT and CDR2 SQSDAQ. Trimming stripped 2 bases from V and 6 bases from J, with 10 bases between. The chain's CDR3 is CASSLRRGKTQYF. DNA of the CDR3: TGTGCCAGCAGCTTACGGAGGGGCAAGACCCAGTACTTC.

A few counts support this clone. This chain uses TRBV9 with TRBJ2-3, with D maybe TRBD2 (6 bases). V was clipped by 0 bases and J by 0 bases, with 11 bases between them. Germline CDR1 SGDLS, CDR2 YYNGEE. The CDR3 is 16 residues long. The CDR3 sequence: CASSVEGGLSTDTQYF. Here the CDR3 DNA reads TGTGCCAGCAGCGTAGAGGGAGGACTTAGCACAGATACGCAGTATTTT.

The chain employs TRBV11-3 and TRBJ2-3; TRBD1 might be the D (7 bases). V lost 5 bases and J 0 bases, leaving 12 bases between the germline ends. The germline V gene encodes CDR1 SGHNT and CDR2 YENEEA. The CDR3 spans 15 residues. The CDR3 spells CASSPGGMSTDTQYF. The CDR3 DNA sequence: TGTGCCAGCAGCCCAGGGGGGATGAGCACAGATACGCAGTATTTT. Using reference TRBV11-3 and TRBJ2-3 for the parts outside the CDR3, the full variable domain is EAGVVQSPRYKIIEKKQPVAFWCNPISGHNTLYWYLQNLGQGPELLIRYENEEAVDDSQLPKDRFSAERLKGVDSTLKIQPAELGDSAVYLCASSPGGMSTDTQYFGPGTRLTVL.

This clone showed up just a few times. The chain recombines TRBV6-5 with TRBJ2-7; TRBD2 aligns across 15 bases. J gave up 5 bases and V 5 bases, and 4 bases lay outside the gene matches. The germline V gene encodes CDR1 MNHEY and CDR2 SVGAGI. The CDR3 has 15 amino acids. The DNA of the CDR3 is TGTGCCAGCAGTCGGACTAGCGGGGGGGCCAACGAGCAGTACTTC. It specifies CASSRTSGGANEQYF.